These T cell receptor beta chains were read from a single sample in a study of T cell responses to AZD1222 COVID-19 vaccine. Sequenced by immunoSEQ multiplex PCR; TCRdb stores in-frame clones only, minus some. The repertoire holds 100,000 to 150,000 clones, with around nine tenths as singletons. The sequenced sample was peripheral blood, obtained on day 0 of AZD1222 vaccination. Receptors originate from an adult in good health. CDR3s include the opening cysteine and the closing phenylalanine or tryptophan. A D gene is named only where the DNA matches it firmly. Only some rows state a clone size, as once, few, many or a class for expanded clones.

- - TRBJ2-1 13 TRBV14 TGTGCCAGCAGCCTAATGCCGGGGAATGAGCAGTTCTTC CASSLMPGNEQFF
TRBD2 once TRBJ2-5 15 TRBV11-3 TGTGCCAGCAGCCACGTACTAGCGGGGCGAGAGACCCAGTACTTC CASSHVLAGRETQYF
- - TRBJ1-6 11 TRBV28 TGTGCCAGCAGTACCGGAAGTCCCCTCCACTTT CASSTGSPLHF
TRBD1 - TRBJ1-2 13 TRBV2 TGTGCCAGCAGGCGAGGGACAGGGTTTGGCTACACCTTC CASRRGTGFGYTF
- - TRBJ2-3 15 TRBV7-2 TGTGCCAGCAGCATAAGCCGGGACCTAACAGATACGCAGTATTTT CASSISRDLTDTQYF
- - TRBJ2-7 13 TRBV11-2 TGTGCCAGCAGCTTAGCTGCATCCCAGGAGCAGTACTTC CASSLAASQEQYF
- - TRBJ2-1 11 TRBV28 TGTGCCACCGCGCTCGCCAATGAGCAGTTCTTC CATALANEQFF
- - TRBJ1-4 16 TRBV7-8 TGTGCCAGCAGCCTAGCAAGGGGGAGTTTGACGGAAAAACTGTTTTTT CASSLARGSLTEKLFF
TRBD2 - TRBJ2-1 14 TRBV11-2 TGTGCCAGCAGCCAACTAGCGCCCCCCGGTGAGCAGTTCTTC CASSQLAPPGEQFF
- - TRBJ1-2 12 TRBV5-1 TGCGCCAGCTTCGGGACTATGGATGGCTACACCTTC CASFGTMDGYTF
- - TRBJ2-1 14 TRBV7-2 TGTGCCAGCAGCTTAGGTGGCTCCTACAATGAGCAGTTCTTC CASSLGGSYNEQFF
- - TRBJ1-3 15 TRBV5-1 TGCGCCAGCAGCATTGGGACTGACTCTGGAAACACCATATATTTT CASSIGTDSGNTIYF
- once TRBJ2-5 14 TRBV18 TGTGCCAGCTCACCAATCGGTAGCGTGGAGACCCAGTACTTC CASSPIGSVETQYF
- once TRBJ1-3 15 TRBV28 TGTGCCAGCAGTTTGGTTCCGGGATCAGGAAACACCATATATTTT CASSLVPGSGNTIYF
- - TRBJ2-4 16 TRBV27 TGTGCCAGCAGTGCTTCGCGGGGACGGATGGTGAACATTCAGTACTTC CASSASRGRMVNIQYF
- once TRBJ1-2 14 TRBV10-3 TGTGCCATCAGTGAGGGGGGCTTCGGGTATGGCTACACCTTC CAISEGGFGYGYTF
TRBD1 - TRBJ1-5 18 TRBV18 TGTGCCAGCTCACTATCAGGAGAGGGGGCCAGGAGCAATCAGCCCCAGCATTTT CASSLSGEGARSNQPQHF
TRBD2 - TRBJ2-5 16 TRBV6-5 TGTGCCAGCAGTTACGGGACTAGCGGGAGTAGGGAGACCCAGTACTTC CASSYGTSGSRETQYF
- - TRBJ2-2 16 TRBV5-1 TGCGCCAGCAGCCCGCCGGGAACTGCGAACACCGGGGAGCTGTTTTTT CASSPPGTANTGELFF
TRBD2 - TRBJ2-5 16 TRBV11-3 TGTGCCAGCAGCTTAGGAGGCGGGGGGTTTTTAGAGACCCAGTACTTC CASSLGGGGFLETQYF
- once TRBJ1-4 14 TRBV28 TGTGCCAGCAGCTCTTCGGGGAGGGGTGAAAAACTGTTTTTT CASSSSGRGEKLFF
TRBD1 - TRBJ1-1 15 TRBV18 TGTGCCAGCTCACCACTGGGACAGGGGAACACTGAAGCTTTCTTT CASSPLGQGNTEAFF
TRBD2 once TRBJ2-3 15 TRBV7-9 TGTGCCAGCAGCTCTAGCGGGGCCCCCACAGATACGCAGTATTTT CASSSSGAPTDTQYF
TRBD1 - TRBJ1-1 15 TRBV20-1 TGCAGTGCTGGTGGTACCGGGACAGTGAACACTGAAGCTTTCTTT CSAGGTGTVNTEAFF
- - TRBJ1-2 14 TRBV6-1 TGTGCCAGCAGTGAAATATTAGCTAACTATGGCTACACCTTC CASSEILANYGYTF
- - TRBJ1-3 17 TRBV4-3 TGCGCCAGCAGCCAAGATCGGTGGAGAGAAACTGGAAACACCATATATTTT CASSQDRWRETGNTIYF
- once TRBJ1-3 15 TRBV18 TGTGCCAGCTCACCCAGGGCCACGGGTGGAAACACCATATATTTT CASSPRATGGNTIYF
- - TRBJ2-7 13 TRBV5-5 TGTGCCAGCAGCATGCCGGGTCCTGATATGCAGTACTTC CASSMPGPDMQYF
- - TRBJ1-2 16 TRBV7-5 TGTGTCAGAAGCTGGAGCCGGACAGGGAGTTGGTATGGCTACACCTTC CVRSWSRTGSWYGYTF
- - TRBJ1-5 14 TRBV2 TGTGCCAGCACCTCATGGGACACCCCCGGGCCCCAGCATTTT CASTSWDTPGPQHF
- - TRBJ1-2 13 TRBV10-3 TGTGCCATCAGTGGGGAGGGGTCCTATGGCTACACCTTC CAISGEGSYGYTF
- - TRBJ1-3 16 TRBV28 TGTGCCAGCAGTACCTTCGGTCATCTCTCTGGAAACACCATATATTTT CASSTFGHLSGNTIYF
- - TRBJ1-4 12 TRBV2 TGTGCCTGCAGACCATGGGGTGAAAAACTGTTTTTT CACRPWGEKLFF
TRBD2 - TRBJ2-2 19 TRBV24-1 TGTGCCACCAGTGATGCCGTTGGGACTAGCGGGTCGAACACCGGGGAGCTGTTTTTT CATSDAVGTSGSNTGELFF
- - TRBJ2-7 17 TRBV19 TGTGCCAGTAGTATGGACCCCTGGGGAGAGGGGAGCTACGAGCAGTACTTC CASSMDPWGEGSYEQYF
- - TRBJ1-1 17 TRBV11-3 TGTGCCAGCAGCTTAGCTACAGACGACTACTTGAACACTGAAGCTTTCTTT CASSLATDDYLNTEAFF
- - TRBJ2-7 13 TRBV30 TGTGCCTGGAGTGTACCAACCCACCACGAGCAGTACTTC CAWSVPTHHEQYF
TRBD1 - TRBJ1-4 15 TRBV28 TGTGCCAGCAGAACACCACAGGGGCGGGGTGAAAAACTGTTTTTT CASRTPQGRGEKLFF
- - TRBJ1-1 14 TRBV11-2 TGTGCCAGCAGCCCCGAATGGATGAACACTGAAGCTTTCTTT CASSPEWMNTEAFF
- - TRBJ1-4 16 TRBV5-6 TGTGCCAGCAGCTTGGCCTGGGCAGACCGGGGTGAAAAACTGTTTTTT CASSLAWADRGEKLFF
TRBD1 - TRBJ2-3 13 TRBV7-7 TGTGCCAGCAGCAGTACAGGGGCAGATACGCAGTATTTT CASSSTGADTQYF
- - TRBJ1-2 15 TRBV4-2 TGTGCCAGCAGCCAAGATCCCGCAGACTTCTATGGCTACACCTTC CASSQDPADFYGYTF
- once TRBJ2-7 15 TRBV27 TGTGCCAGCAGCCCGTGGGACGGACCATCCTACGAGCAGTACTTC CASSPWDGPSYEQYF
- - TRBJ1-6 16 TRBV28 TGTGCCAGCAGTCCCGGTTACTTCGGAAATAATTCACCCCTCCACTTT CASSPGYFGNNSPLHF
- - TRBJ2-7 14 TRBV19 TGTGCCAGTAATCAACCCGGCCTACTCTACGAGCAGTACTTC CASNQPGLLYEQYF
- - TRBJ1-3 16 TRBV5-4 TGTGCCAGCAGCCTGAATGAGGGGACTTCTGGAAACACCATATATTTT CASSLNEGTSGNTIYF
TRBD2 - TRBJ2-3 14 TRBV11-2 TGTGCCAGCAGCTCACTAGCGGACGCCGATACGCAGTATTTT CASSSLADADTQYF
TRBD1 - TRBJ1-2 17 TRBV7-2 TGTGCCAGCAGCACTCCGGGACAGTCACCAAGGATCTATGGCTACACCTTC CASSTPGQSPRIYGYTF
- - TRBJ2-3 16 TRBV18 TGTGCCAGCTCACCACCCCGAGGGCACAGGACAGATACGCAGTATTTT CASSPPRGHRTDTQYF
TRBD1 - TRBJ2-1 15 TRBV3-1/TRBV3-2 TGTGCCAGCAGCCCGACAGGGGATTCGTACAATGAGCAGTTCTTC CASSPTGDSYNEQFF
- - TRBJ2-3 13 TRBV2 TGTGCCAGCAGTGGGAACTATCCGGATACGCAGTATTTT CASSGNYPDTQYF
- - TRBJ2-1 17 TRBV27 TGTGCCAGCAGTTCCGACTCTTCACGGAGCTCCTACAATGAGCAGTTCTTC CASSSDSSRSSYNEQFF
TRBD1 - TRBJ2-5 17 TRBV24-1 TGTGCCACCAGTGACCCCCGACCCGGGACAGGGGTCGAGACCCAGTACTTC CATSDPRPGTGVETQYF
TRBD1 - TRBJ1-3 15 TRBV18 TGTGCCAGCTCACCAAGGGGGACAGGGGAAAACACCATATATTTT CASSPRGTGENTIYF
TRBD1 - TRBJ1-3 14 TRBV5-4 TGTGCCAGCAGCTTGGAGTCAGGGGGGGGTACCATATATTTT CASSLESGGGTIYF
- - TRBJ1-2 14 TRBV27 TGTGCCAGCAGTCCCCCCGGTGTAGGATATGGCTACACCTTC CASSPPGVGYGYTF
TRBD1 - TRBJ1-5 15 TRBV7-6 TGTGCCAGCAGCCTAGACAGGGGCTACAATCAGCCCCAGCATTTT CASSLDRGYNQPQHF
- once TRBJ1-6 16 TRBV3-1/TRBV3-2 TGTGCCAGCAGCCGGACAAGGACACTCCTCAATTCACCCCTCCACTTT CASSRTRTLLNSPLHF
- - TRBJ1-2 16 TRBV6-1 TGTGCCAGCAGTGGAATGGAAAGGGGGTATTGGGATGGCTACACCTTC CASSGMERGYWDGYTF